A single sample is the source of the 15 T cell receptor beta chains below, sequenced in a study of identifying expanded T cells in peripheral blood (dated by TCRdb to the late 2010s). The library was built by means of the immunoSEQ multiplex PCR assay. TCRdb holds this immuneACCESS table with in-frame rearrangements only. Some clones are missing; in checked studies, unresolved V genes explain under half, and the rest has no known cause. The sample has around 91,000 clones on record, 70% to 90% of them singletons. Together, the top ten hold about 4% of the sample. Material for sequencing was blood. Source of these receptors: a person aged 18 to 75 in good health.

The J gene is TRBJ2-1, the V gene TRBV20-1; D is unresolved. CDR3 length: 11 amino acids. Germline V gene data show CDR1 as DFQATT and CDR2 as SNEGSKA (reference sequence). The V end was cut by 5 bases, the J end by 4 bases, with 6 bases between. CDR3 loop: CSALEYNEQFF. DNA for the CDR3: TGCAGTGCTCTCGAATACAATGAGCAGTTCTTC.

Only a few counts were recorded for this clone. This sequence joins TRBV7-3 and TRBJ2-5; D is unclear. V shed 2 bases and J shed 5 bases, with 15 bases lying between them. Germline CDR1 and CDR2: SGHTA and FQGTGA. The CDR3 is 15 amino acids. CDR3 loop: CASSLSGGRAETQYF. The CDR3 DNA sequence: TGTGCCAGCAGCTTATCAGGTGGAAGGGCGGAGACCCAGTACTTC.

This chain connects TRBV6-5 to TRBJ2-7; 8 positions match TRBD1. The length of the CDR3 is 12 residues. J was trimmed by 5 bases and V by 7 bases; bases with no gene match: 4. Germline CDR1 is MNHEY and CDR2 is SVGAGI. The CDR3: CASTDRGHEQYF. Written as DNA, the CDR3 is TGTGCCAGCACAGACAGGGGCCACGAGCAGTACTTC.

CDR3 coding DNA: TGTGCCTGGAGCCAGGGGCGAGGTGTAGGACAGCCCCAGCATTTT. It is translated as CAWSQGRGVGQPQHF. The chain employs TRBV30 and TRBJ1-5; maybe TRBD1 (6 bases). Trimming stripped 3 bases from V and 7 bases from J, with 19 bases between. This CDR3 comprises 15 residues. Germline V CDR1 and CDR2: GTSNPN, SVGIG (reference sequence).

The chain combines TRBV28 with TRBJ1-2, with 8 bases lining up with TRBD1. Trimming cost V 1 base and J 2 bases; bases outside gene matches: 0. The CDR3 covers 14 residues. The germline CDR1 and CDR2 sequences are MDHEN and SYDVKM. The CDR3 region is CASSLSGGNYGYTF. The DNA of the CDR3 is TGTGCCAGCAGTTTATCAGGGGGCAACTATGGCTACACCTTC.

This clone was picked up many times. This chain connects TRBV9 to TRBJ1-6, with TRBD1 matching 7 bases. J gave up 3 bases and V 3 bases, and 6 bases lay outside the gene matches. There are 16 residues in the CDR3. Germline V gene data show CDR1 as SGDLS and CDR2 as YYNGEE. The CDR3 sequence: CASSAYRGVYNSPLHF. As DNA, the CDR3 is TGTGCCAGCAGCGCGTACAGGGGTGTCTATAATTCACCCCTCCACTTT.

The chain employs TRBV15 and TRBJ2-3; possible D gene TRBD1, 5 bases. The CDR3 is made up of 15 amino acids. The germline gives CDR1 LNHNV, CDR2 YYDKDF (reference sequence). V was trimmed by 1 base and J by 1 base, leaving 9 bases between them. CDR3 nucleotide sequence: TGTGCCACCAGCAGAGGGGGCAGGGGCACAGATACGCAGTATTTT. It translates to CATSRGGRGTDTQYF.

This chain connects TRBV6-1 to TRBJ2-7; 12 bases fit TRBD2. V lost 6 bases and J lost 0; bases outside the gene matches: 3. This CDR3 contains 15 residues. CDR1 MNHNS and CDR2 SASEGT come from the germline V gene. As DNA, the CDR3 is TGTGCCAGCAGGGTGACTAGCGGGAGCTCCTACGAGCAGTACTTC. Its protein product is CASRVTSGSSYEQYF.

The chain links TRBV19 to TRBJ2-5; perhaps TRBD2 as D (6 bases). Germline CDR1 and CDR2: LNHDA and SQIVND (reference sequence). This CDR3 comprises 14 residues. Trimming cost V 5 bases and J 4 bases, with 14 bases left between them. The CDR3 spells CASSRGREAETQYF. In DNA, the CDR3 is TGTGCCAGTAGTCGAGGCAGGGAGGCAGAGACCCAGTACTTC.

The rearrangement joins TRBV6-5 to TRBJ2-7; 13 positions match TRBD2. There are 14 residues in the CDR3. Germline V gene data show CDR1 as MNHEY and CDR2 as SVGAGI. V lost 6 bases and J lost 6; bases outside the gene matches: 5. The CDR3 nucleotides read TGTGCCAGCAGGGGGACTAGCGGGGTCGGCGAGCAGTACTTC. Translated: CASRGTSGVGEQYF.

This clone was counted between two and nine times. The chain links TRBV4-1 to TRBJ2-1; the match to TRBD1 covers 8 bases. The V gene's germline CDR1 is MGHRA and CDR2 YSYEKL. The CDR3 is made up of 16 amino acids. J was trimmed by 8 bases and V by 0 bases; bases with no gene match: 9. The CDR3 coding sequence is TGCGCCAGCAGCCAAGACAGGGGGCGCGGTTTCGATGAGCAGTTCTTC. Protein product: CASSQDRGRGFDEQFF.

This clone was observed once. The V gene is TRBV7-3, the J gene TRBJ1-3; no clear D gene. Trimming removed 2 bases at V and 0 bases at J, with 11 bases between. The CDR3 consists of 16 residues. Germline V CDR1 and CDR2: SGHTA, FQGTGA. CDR3: CASSLYGSFSGNTIYF. The CDR3 region has the DNA TGTGCCAGCAGCTTATACGGCAGCTTCTCTGGAAACACCATATATTTT.

The chain is built from TRBV28 and TRBJ1-2; D perhaps matches TRBD1 (6 bases). The CDR3 consists of 13 residues. Trimming took 4 bases from V and 4 from J, leaving 10 bases between them. From germline, CDR1 is MDHEN and CDR2 SYDVKM. CDR3 coding DNA: TGTGCCAGCAGTTCGTGGGGGGCCTATGGCTACACCTTC. Residues: CASSSWGAYGYTF.

The rearrangement uses TRBV5-1 and TRBJ2-1, with 12 positions matching TRBD2. The CDR3 runs 15 residues. Trimming at V came to 4 bases and at J to 9 bases, leaving 8 bases not matched to a gene. Germline V gives CDR1 SGHRS, CDR2 YFSETQ. The CDR3: CASSPGLAGQGEQFF. DNA for the CDR3: TGCGCCAGCAGCCCGGGACTAGCGGGCCAAGGTGAGCAGTTCTTC. The whole variable domain, remainder taken from reference TRBV5-1 and TRBJ2-1, is KAGVTQTPRYLIKTRGQQVTLSCSPISGHRSVSWYQQTPGQGLQFLFEYFSETQRNKGNFPGRFSGRQFSNSRSEMNVSTLELGDSALYLCASSPGLAGQGEQFFGPGTRLTVL.

The genes are TRBV10-2 and TRBJ1-1; TRBD1 matches at 11 bases. Germline CDR1 reads WSHSY; CDR2 reads SAAADI. The CDR3 totals 14 residues. With 7 bases clipped from V and 4 bases from J, the junction kept 5 bases outside the gene matches. The CDR3: CASTGQGAATEAFF. Here the CDR3 DNA reads TGCGCCAGCACCGGACAGGGGGCGGCCACTGAAGCTTTCTTT.